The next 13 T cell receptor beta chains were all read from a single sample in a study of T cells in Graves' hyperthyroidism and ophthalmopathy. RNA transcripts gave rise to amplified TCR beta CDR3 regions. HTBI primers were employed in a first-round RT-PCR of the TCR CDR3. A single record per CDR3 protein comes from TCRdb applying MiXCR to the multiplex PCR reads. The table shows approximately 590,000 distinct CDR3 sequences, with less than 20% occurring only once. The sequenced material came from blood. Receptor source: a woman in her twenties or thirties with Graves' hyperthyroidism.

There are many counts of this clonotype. In DNA, the CDR3 is TGTGCCAGCACCGATACTAGCGGGAGGACCCCCTCCTACGAGCAGTACTTC. This translates into CASTDTSGRTPSYEQYF. The chain combines TRBV12-3 or TRBV12-4 with TRBJ2-7, with 12 bases matching TRBD2. V gave up 7 bases and J gave up 0 bases; unmatched junction bases: 10. The CDR3 loop spans 17 amino acids.

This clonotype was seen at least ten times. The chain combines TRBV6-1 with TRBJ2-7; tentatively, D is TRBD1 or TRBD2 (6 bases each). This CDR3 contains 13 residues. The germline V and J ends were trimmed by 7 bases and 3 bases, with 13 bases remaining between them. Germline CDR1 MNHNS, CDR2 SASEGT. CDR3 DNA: TGTGCCAGCACGCGGGACAAAGGCTACGAGCAGTACTTC. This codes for CASTRDKGYEQYF.

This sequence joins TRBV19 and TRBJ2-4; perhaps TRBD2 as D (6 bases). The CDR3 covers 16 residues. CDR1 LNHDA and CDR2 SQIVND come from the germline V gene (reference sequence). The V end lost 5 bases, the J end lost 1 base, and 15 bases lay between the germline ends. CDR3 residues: CASSPSGDTAKNIQYF. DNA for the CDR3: TGTGCCAGTAGTCCCTCGGGGGATACGGCCAAAAACATTCAGTACTTC.

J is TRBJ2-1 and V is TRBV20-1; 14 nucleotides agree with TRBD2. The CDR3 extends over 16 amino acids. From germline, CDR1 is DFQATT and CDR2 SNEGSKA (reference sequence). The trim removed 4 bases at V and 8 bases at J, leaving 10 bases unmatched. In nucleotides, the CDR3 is TGCAGTGCTATACCGGGGACTAGCGGGAGTTTCTATGAGCAGTTCTTC. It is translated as CSAIPGTSGSFYEQFF.

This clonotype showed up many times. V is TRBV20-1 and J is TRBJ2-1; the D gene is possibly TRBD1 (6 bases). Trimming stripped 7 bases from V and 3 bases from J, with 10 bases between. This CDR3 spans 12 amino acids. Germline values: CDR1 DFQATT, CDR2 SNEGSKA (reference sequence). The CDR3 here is CSGDNDYNEQFF. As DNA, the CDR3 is TGCAGTGGGGACAACGACTACAATGAGCAGTTCTTC.

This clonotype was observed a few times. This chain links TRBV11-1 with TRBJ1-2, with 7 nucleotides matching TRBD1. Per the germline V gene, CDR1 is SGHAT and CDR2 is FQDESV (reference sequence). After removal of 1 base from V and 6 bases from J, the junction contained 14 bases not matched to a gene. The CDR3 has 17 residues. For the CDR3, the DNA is TGTGCCAGCAGCTTAGTAGGTTCGGGAGACAGGGATAATGGCTACACCTTC. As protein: CASSLVGSGDRDNGYTF.

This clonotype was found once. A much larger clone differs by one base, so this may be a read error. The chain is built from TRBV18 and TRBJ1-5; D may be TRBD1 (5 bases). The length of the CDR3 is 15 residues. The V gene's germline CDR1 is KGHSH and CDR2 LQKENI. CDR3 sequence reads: CAGSPEQGTNQPQHF. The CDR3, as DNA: TGTGCCGGCTCACCGGAGCAGGGAACAAATCAGCCCCAGCATTTT.

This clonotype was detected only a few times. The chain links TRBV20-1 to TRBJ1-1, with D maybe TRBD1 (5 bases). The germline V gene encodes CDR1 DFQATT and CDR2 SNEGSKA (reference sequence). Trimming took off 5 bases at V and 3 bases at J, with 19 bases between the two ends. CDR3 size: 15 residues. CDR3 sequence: CSAGGGGEGYTEAFF. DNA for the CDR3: TGCAGTGCTGGGGGGGGGGGAGAGGGGTACACTGAAGCTTTCTTT.

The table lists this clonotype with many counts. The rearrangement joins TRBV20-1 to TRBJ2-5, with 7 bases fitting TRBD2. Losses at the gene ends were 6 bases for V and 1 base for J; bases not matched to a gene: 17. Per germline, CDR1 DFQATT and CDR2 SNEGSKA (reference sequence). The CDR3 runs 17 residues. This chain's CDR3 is CSARSGTIAGTQETQYF. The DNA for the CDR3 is TGCAGTGCCAGATCCGGGACTATAGCAGGGACCCAAGAGACCCAGTACTTC.

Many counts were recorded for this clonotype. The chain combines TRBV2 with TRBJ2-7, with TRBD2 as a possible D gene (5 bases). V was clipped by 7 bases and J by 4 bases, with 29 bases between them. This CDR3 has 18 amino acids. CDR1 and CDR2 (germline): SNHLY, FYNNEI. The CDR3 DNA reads TGTGCCAGCATGATAGGTGGTGGGAGTGCTCGGACCCTTTACGAGCAGTACTTC. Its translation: CASMIGGGSARTLYEQYF.

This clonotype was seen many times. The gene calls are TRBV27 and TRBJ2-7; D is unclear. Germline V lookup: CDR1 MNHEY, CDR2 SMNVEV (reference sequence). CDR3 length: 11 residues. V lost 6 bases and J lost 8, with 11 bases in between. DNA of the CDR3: TGTGCCAGCAGCGCACCCAATAAGCAGTACTTC. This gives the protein CASSAPNKQYF.

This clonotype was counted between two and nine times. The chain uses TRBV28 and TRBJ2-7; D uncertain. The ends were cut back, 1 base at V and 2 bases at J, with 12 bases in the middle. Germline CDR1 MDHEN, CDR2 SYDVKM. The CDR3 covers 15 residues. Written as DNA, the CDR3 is TGTGCCAGCAGTTTATCCCCCCGCCAGGCCTACGAGCAGTACTTC. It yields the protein CASSLSPRQAYEQYF.

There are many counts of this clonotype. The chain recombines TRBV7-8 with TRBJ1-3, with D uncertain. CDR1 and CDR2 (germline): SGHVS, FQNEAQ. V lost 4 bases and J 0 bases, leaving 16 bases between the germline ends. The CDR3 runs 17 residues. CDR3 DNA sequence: TGTGCCAGCAGCTCCCCAAGTCGGGCCTCCTCTGGAAACACCATATATTTT. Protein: CASSSPSRASSGNTIYF.